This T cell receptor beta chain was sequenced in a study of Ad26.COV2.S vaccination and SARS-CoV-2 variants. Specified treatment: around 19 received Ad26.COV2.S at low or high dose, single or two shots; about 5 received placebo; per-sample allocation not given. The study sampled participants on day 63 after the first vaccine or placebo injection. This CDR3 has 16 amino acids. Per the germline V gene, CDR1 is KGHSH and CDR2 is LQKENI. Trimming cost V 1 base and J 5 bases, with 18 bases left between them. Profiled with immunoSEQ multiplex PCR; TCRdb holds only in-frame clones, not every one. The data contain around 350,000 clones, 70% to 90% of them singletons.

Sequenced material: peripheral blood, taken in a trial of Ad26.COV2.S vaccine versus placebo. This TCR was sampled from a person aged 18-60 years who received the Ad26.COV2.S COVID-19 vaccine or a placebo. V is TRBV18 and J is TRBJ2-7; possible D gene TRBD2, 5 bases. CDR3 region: CASSPRYAGKADEQYF. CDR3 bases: TGTGCCAGCTCACCACGGTATGCGGGTAAAGCAGACGAGCAGTACTTC. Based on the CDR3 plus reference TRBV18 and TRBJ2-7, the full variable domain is NAGVMQNPRHLVRRRGQEARLRCSPMKGHSHVYWYRQLPEEGLKFMVYLQKENIIDESGMPKERFSAEFPKEGPSILRIQQVVRGDSAAYFCASSPRYAGKADEQYFGPGTRLTVT.